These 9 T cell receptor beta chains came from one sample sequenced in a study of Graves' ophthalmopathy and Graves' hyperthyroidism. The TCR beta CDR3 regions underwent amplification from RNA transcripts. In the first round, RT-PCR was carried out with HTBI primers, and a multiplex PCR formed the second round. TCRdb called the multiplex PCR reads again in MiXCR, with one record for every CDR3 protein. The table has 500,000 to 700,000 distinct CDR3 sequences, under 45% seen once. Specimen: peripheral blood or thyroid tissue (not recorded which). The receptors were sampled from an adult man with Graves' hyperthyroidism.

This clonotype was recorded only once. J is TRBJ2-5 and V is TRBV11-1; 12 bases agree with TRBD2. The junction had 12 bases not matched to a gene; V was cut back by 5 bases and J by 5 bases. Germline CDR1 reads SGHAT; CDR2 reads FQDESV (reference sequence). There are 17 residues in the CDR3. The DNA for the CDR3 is TGTGCCAGCAGCCAAGACGGGCTAGCGGGAGGGACGGAGACCCAGTACTTC. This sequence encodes CASSQDGLAGGTETQYF.

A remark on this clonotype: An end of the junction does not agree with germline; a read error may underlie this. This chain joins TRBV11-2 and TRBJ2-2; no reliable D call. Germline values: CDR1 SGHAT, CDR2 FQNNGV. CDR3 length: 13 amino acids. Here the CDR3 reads CASSIDGNRELFF. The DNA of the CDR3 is TGTGCCAGCAGCATAGACGGCAACCGGGAGCTGTTTTTT.

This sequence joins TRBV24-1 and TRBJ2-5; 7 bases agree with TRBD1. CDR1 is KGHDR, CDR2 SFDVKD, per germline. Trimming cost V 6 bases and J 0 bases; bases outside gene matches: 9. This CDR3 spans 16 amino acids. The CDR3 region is CATSSRGIGYQETQYF. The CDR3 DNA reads TGTGCCACCAGTAGCAGGGGGATAGGGTACCAAGAGACCCAGTACTTC.

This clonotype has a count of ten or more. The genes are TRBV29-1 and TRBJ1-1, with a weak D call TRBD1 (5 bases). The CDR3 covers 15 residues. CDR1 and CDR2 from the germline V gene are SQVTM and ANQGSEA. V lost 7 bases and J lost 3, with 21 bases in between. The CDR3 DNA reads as TGCAGCGCCAGAGGGGTGGCAGGATATGACACTGAAGCTTTCTTT. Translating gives CSARGVAGYDTEAFF.

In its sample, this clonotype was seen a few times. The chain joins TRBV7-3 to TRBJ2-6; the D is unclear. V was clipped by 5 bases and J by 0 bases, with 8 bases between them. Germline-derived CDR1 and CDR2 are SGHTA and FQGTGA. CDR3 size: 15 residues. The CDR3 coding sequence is TGTGCCAGCAGCCTACAGCTCTCTGGGGCCAACGTCCTGACTTTC. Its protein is CASSLQLSGANVLTF.

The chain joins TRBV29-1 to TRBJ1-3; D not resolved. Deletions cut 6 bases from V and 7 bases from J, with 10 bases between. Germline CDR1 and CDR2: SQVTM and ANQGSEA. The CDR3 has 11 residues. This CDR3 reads CSVRVSNTIYF. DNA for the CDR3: TGCAGCGTGAGGGTATCCAACACCATATATTTT.

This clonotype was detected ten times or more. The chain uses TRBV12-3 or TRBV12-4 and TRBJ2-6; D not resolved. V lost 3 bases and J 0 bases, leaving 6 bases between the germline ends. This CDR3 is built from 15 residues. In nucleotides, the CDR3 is TGTGCCAGCAGTTTCTCGTTCTCTGGGGCCAACGTCCTGACTTTC. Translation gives CASSFSFSGANVLTF.

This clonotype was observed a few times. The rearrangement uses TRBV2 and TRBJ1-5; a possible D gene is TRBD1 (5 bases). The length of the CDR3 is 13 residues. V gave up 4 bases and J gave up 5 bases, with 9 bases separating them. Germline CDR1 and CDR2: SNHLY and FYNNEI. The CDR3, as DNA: TGTGCCAGCAGTGGGGGCGGTTATCAGCCCCAGCATTTT. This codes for CASSGGGYQPQHF.

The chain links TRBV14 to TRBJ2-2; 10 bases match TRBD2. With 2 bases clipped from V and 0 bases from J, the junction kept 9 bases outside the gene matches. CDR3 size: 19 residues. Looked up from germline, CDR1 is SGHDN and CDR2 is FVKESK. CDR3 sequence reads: CASSQWASGSASNTGELFF. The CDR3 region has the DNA TGTGCCAGCAGCCAATGGGCTAGCGGGAGCGCTTCGAACACCGGGGAGCTGTTTTTT.